The 30 T cell receptor beta chains reported below all come from one sample, sequenced in a study of cytomegalovirus exposure and HLA in healthy donors. The PCR was carried out with 60 Vbeta primers and 13 Jbeta primers. Measured with immunoSEQ multiplex PCR; TCRdb has only the in-frame clones, and not every one. This sample has about 120,000 clones; 70% to 80% occur once, and the top ten carry around 12%. Sequenced sample: PBMCs. These receptors came from a woman in her thirties or forties in good health and CMV-seropositive.

The V and J genes are TRBV6-1 and TRBJ2-1, with no clear D. Looked up from germline, CDR1 is MNHNS and CDR2 is SASEGT. This CDR3 contains 15 residues. V was pared by 4 bases and J by 0 bases, with 10 bases between. The CDR3 is CASSAAESSYNEQFF. In nucleotides, the CDR3 is TGTGCCAGCAGTGCAGCCGAGAGCTCCTACAATGAGCAGTTCTTC.

The V gene is TRBV27, the J gene TRBJ1-3; the match to TRBD1 covers 8 bases. The germline gives CDR1 MNHEY, CDR2 SMNVEV (reference sequence). The CDR3 extends over 16 amino acids. V gave up 5 bases and J gave up 0 bases; unmatched junction bases: 6. The CDR3 DNA is TGTGCCAGCAGTCCCTGGGACAGGACCTCTGGAAACACCATATATTTT. It encodes CASSPWDRTSGNTIYF.

The gene calls are TRBV28 and TRBJ2-7; 9 bases align to TRBD1. With 4 bases clipped from V and 0 bases from J, the junction kept 7 bases outside the gene matches. Germline V lookup: CDR1 MDHEN, CDR2 SYDVKM. The CDR3 sequence is 16 residues long. The CDR3 DNA reads TGTGCCAGCAGTTCACCGGGACAGGGATTCTCCTACGAGCAGTACTTC. Translating gives CASSSPGQGFSYEQYF.

CDR3 bases: TGTGCCAGCAGTTTGGGCCCAGACTCTGGAAACACCATATATTTT. Its translation is CASSLGPDSGNTIYF. The V gene is TRBV6-1, the J gene TRBJ1-3; D not resolved. Trimming took off 5 bases at V and 0 bases at J, with 11 bases between the two ends. The V gene's germline CDR1 is MNHNS and CDR2 SASEGT. CDR3 size: 15 residues.

This chain connects TRBV2 to TRBJ1-5; D is perhaps TRBD1 (5 bases). The CDR3 is 13 amino acids. V was pared by 9 bases and J by 3 bases, with 12 bases between. Germline values: CDR1 SNHLY, CDR2 FYNNEI. CDR3 sequence (DNA): TGTGCCAGTCAGGGTTCCTCCAATCAGCCCCAGCATTTT. It encodes CASQGSSNQPQHF.

To note about this clone: The junction shows a germline mismatch at one end, possibly a read error. Written as DNA, the CDR3 is TGTGCCAGCAGTGAAGCGCAGAGGGGACAGGAGCACTTC. Translation: CASSEAQRGQEHF. The J gene is TRBJ2-5, the V gene TRBV6-1, with TRBD1 matching over 8 bases. This CDR3 is built from 13 residues. Germline V gene lookup returns CDR1 MNHNS and CDR2 SASEGT.

The chain recombines TRBV25-1 with TRBJ1-6; no clear D gene. The V end lost 1 base, the J end lost 3 bases, and 4 bases lay between the germline ends. In germline, CDR1 is MGHDK, CDR2 SYGVNS. The length of the CDR3 is 14 residues. DNA of the CDR3: TGTGCCAGCAGTGAATCGGGCTATAATTCACCCCTCCACTTT. Protein product: CASSESGYNSPLHF. Full variable domain (rest looked up from reference TRBV25-1 and TRBJ1-6): EADIYQTPRYLVIGTGKKITLECSQTMGHDKMYWYQQDPGMELHLIHYSYGVNSTEKGDLSSESTVSRIRTEHFPLTLESARPSHTSQYLCASSESGYNSPLHFGNGTRLTVT.

This chain connects TRBV2 to TRBJ2-7, with 7 bases aligning to TRBD1. The CDR3 is made up of 12 amino acids. V dropped 6 bases and J dropped 5; count of bases not matched to a gene: 4. Germline CDR1 and CDR2: SNHLY and FYNNEI. The DNA of the CDR3 is TGTGCCAGCAGGACAGGGTCCCACGAGCAGTACTTC. It encodes CASRTGSHEQYF. Together with reference TRBV2 and TRBJ2-7, the CDR3 gives the full variable domain: EPEVTQTPSHQVTQMGQEVILRCVPISNHLYFYWYRQILGQKVEFLVSFYNNEISEKSEIFDDQFSVERPDGSNFTLKIRSTKLEDSAMYFCASRTGSHEQYFGPGTRLTVT.

The chain couples TRBV30 to TRBJ1-4, with TRBD1 identical over 9 bases. The CDR3 is 12 amino acids. Germline CDR1 and CDR2: GTSNPN and SVGIG (reference sequence). Trimming at V came to 8 bases and at J to 8 bases, leaving 6 bases not matched to a gene. CDR3 DNA sequence: TGTGCCCGTACAGGGGGCGGCGAAAAACTGTTTTTT. Residues: CARTGGGEKLFF.

This chain joins TRBV4-1 and TRBJ2-7; D is unresolved. In germline, CDR1 is MGHRA, CDR2 YSYEKL. The CDR3 sequence is 15 residues long. V gave up 0 bases and J gave up 2 bases, with 11 bases separating them. CDR3 coding DNA: TGCGCCAGCAGCCAAGACCCGAGACTGACCTACGAGCAGTACTTC. Its protein is CASSQDPRLTYEQYF.

This sequence joins TRBV18 and TRBJ2-7; 9 bases match TRBD1. The CDR3 contains 14 residues. Losses at the gene ends were 6 bases for V and 7 bases for J; bases not matched to a gene: 10. Germline V gene data show CDR1 as KGHSH and CDR2 as LQKENI. In nucleotides, the CDR3 is TGTGCCAGCTCTCCGGGACAGGGCTTAGGGGAGCAGTACTTC. Its translation is CASSPGQGLGEQYF.

This clone was seen just once. The V and J genes are TRBV27 and TRBJ1-6, with D tentatively TRBD1 (6 bases). V was shortened by 6 bases and J by 2 bases, with 11 bases between the two germline ends. The CDR3 is made up of 15 amino acids. Germline CDR1 is MNHEY and CDR2 is SMNVEV (reference sequence). DNA of the CDR3: TGTGCCAGCAGCCAAACAGGGACCTATAATTCACCCCTCCACTTT. Protein sequence: CASSQTGTYNSPLHF.

The chain links TRBV6-5 to TRBJ1-5; D perhaps matches TRBD1 (5 bases). Trimming stripped 4 bases from V and 8 bases from J, with 9 bases between. There are 12 residues in the CDR3. Per germline, CDR1 MNHEY and CDR2 SVGAGI. The CDR3 sequence is CASSSIGEPQHF. DNA for the CDR3: TGTGCCAGCAGTTCCATAGGGGAGCCCCAGCATTTT.

This chain links TRBV6-5 with TRBJ1-6; no definite D call. Germline loops: CDR1 MNHEY, CDR2 SVGAGI. The CDR3 spans 14 residues. Between the trimmed V and J ends, which lost 5 bases and 5 bases, there was a span of 10 bases. The CDR3 nucleotides read TGTGCCAGCAGTAGCCGGTCCAATAATTCACCCCTCCACTTT. This sequence encodes CASSSRSNNSPLHF.

This rearrangement joins TRBV23-1 to TRBJ2-3; 8 bases are shared with TRBD1. TRBV23-1 is designated an ORF whose function remains uncertain. The J segment lost 0 bases and the V segment lost 7 bases, leaving 18 bases of the junction unmatched. The CDR3 runs 19 residues. The CDR3: CASTPGQVKIEFSTDTQYF. In nucleotides, the CDR3 is TGCGCCAGCACCCCGGGACAGGTCAAGATAGAATTCAGCACAGATACGCAGTATTTT.

The gene calls are TRBV7-7 and TRBJ2-2; the D is unclear. Between the trimmed V and J ends, which lost 5 bases and 2 bases, there was a span of 6 bases. This CDR3 has 13 amino acids. Germline lookup yields CDR1 SSHAT and CDR2 FNYEAQ (reference sequence). The CDR3 is CASSPLNTGELFF. CDR3 nucleotide sequence: TGTGCCAGCAGCCCCCTCAACACCGGGGAGCTGTTTTTT.

This chain joins TRBV30 and TRBJ2-7; the match to TRBD1 covers 8 bases. This CDR3 contains 12 residues. In germline, CDR1 is GTSNPN, CDR2 SVGIG (reference sequence). Germline trimming cut 3 bases from V and 7 bases from J; bases unmatched to any gene: 5. The CDR3 sequence: CAWRQGAHEQYF. CDR3 DNA sequence: TGTGCCTGGAGGCAGGGGGCGCATGAGCAGTACTTC.

This clone was found once. J is TRBJ1-2 and V is TRBV5-1; D is perhaps TRBD1 (5 bases). CDR1 is SGHRS, CDR2 YFSETQ, per germline. The CDR3 spans 15 residues. The V gene lost 0 bases and the J gene lost 4 bases, with 13 bases spanning the gap. CDR3 amino acids: CASSLVGTGGYGYTF. CDR3 nucleotides: TGCGCCAGCAGCTTGGTCGGGACGGGGGGCTATGGCTACACCTTC.

This rearrangement joins TRBV6-5 to TRBJ2-3; D possibly corresponds to TRBD1 (5 bases). Trimming removed 4 bases at V and 2 bases at J, with 10 bases between. Germline V gene lookup returns CDR1 MNHEY and CDR2 SVGAGI. The CDR3 extends over 14 amino acids. Written as DNA, the CDR3 is TGTGCCAGCAGTTCCCAGACAGCCACAGATACGCAGTATTTT. It specifies CASSSQTATDTQYF.

The V and J genes are TRBV7-9 and TRBJ1-1; maybe TRBD1 (6 bases). Deletions cut 5 bases from V and 5 bases from J, with 24 bases between. Germline V CDR1 and CDR2: SEHNR, FQNEAQ (reference sequence). The CDR3 spans 17 residues. CDR3 in amino acids: CASSPPQGPKVRTEAFF. DNA for the CDR3: TGTGCCAGCAGCCCCCCTCAGGGGCCAAAGGTACGAACTGAAGCTTTCTTT.

The chain couples TRBV10-2 to TRBJ2-1; a possible D gene is TRBD2 (5 bases). Trimming removed 7 bases from V and 2 bases from J, with 12 bases in between. Germline V gives CDR1 WSHSY, CDR2 SAAADI. This CDR3 region has 14 residues. CDR3 amino acids: CASKRSGTYNEQFF. Written as DNA, the CDR3 is TGCGCCAGCAAGCGGTCCGGGACCTACAATGAGCAGTTCTTC.

The chain links TRBV6-5 to TRBJ1-1; D is perhaps TRBD1 (6 bases). CDR3 length equals 13 residues. V gave up 7 bases and J gave up 1 base, with 10 bases separating them. Germline V gene sequence: CDR1 MNHEY, CDR2 SVGAGI. CDR3 region: CASTTGANTEAFF. The CDR3 region has the DNA TGTGCCAGCACGACAGGAGCGAACACTGAAGCTTTCTTT.

The chain uses TRBV6-1 and TRBJ1-2, with D hard to call. V was cut by 10 bases and J by 6 bases, with 9 bases left in between. Germline CDR1 is MNHNS and CDR2 is SASEGT. The CDR3 is 10 amino acids. This CDR3 is CAIPTNGYTF. CDR3 DNA: TGTGCCATCCCGACAAATGGCTACACCTTC.

This clone was counted a single time. The genes are TRBV18 and TRBJ2-3; no clear D gene. The ends were cut back, 5 bases at V and 6 bases at J, with 6 bases in the middle. The V gene's germline CDR1 is KGHSH and CDR2 LQKENI. The CDR3 has 11 residues. In nucleotides, the CDR3 is TGTGCCAGCTCAGTTGGCGATACGCAGTATTTT. It specifies CASSVGDTQYF. The complete variable domain, with remaining parts taken from reference TRBV18 and TRBJ2-3, reads NAGVMQNPRHLVRRRGQEARLRCSPMKGHSHVYWYRQLPEEGLKFMVYLQKENIIDESGMPKERFSAEFPKEGPSILRIQQVVRGDSAAYFCASSVGDTQYFGPGTRLTVL.

The chain employs TRBV19 and TRBJ1-4; TRBD1 is a possible D gene (5 bases). Germline V gives CDR1 LNHDA, CDR2 SQIVND (reference sequence). The V gene lost 5 bases and the J gene lost 7 bases, with 20 bases spanning the gap. CDR3 size: 16 residues. The CDR3 sequence is CASSLPGWGGGEKLFF. The CDR3 nucleotides read TGTGCCAGTAGTCTTCCAGGGTGGGGCGGTGGTGAAAAACTGTTTTTT.

The gene calls are TRBV7-8 and TRBJ2-7; 9 bases are a match to TRBD1. V shed 4 bases and J 5 bases; nucleotides not matched to a gene: 6. The CDR3 has 14 residues. CDR1 is SGHVS, CDR2 FQNEAQ, per germline. The CDR3 is CASSSAGTGNEQYF. CDR3 nucleotides: TGTGCCAGCAGCTCCGCCGGGACAGGGAACGAGCAGTACTTC.

The genes are TRBV6-5 and TRBJ1-2, with TRBD1 as a possible D gene (5 bases). This CDR3 contains 14 residues. Germline V gene data show CDR1 as MNHEY and CDR2 as SVGAGI. V was shortened by 5 bases and J by 5 bases, with 15 bases between the two germline ends. The CDR3 DNA is TGTGCCAGCAGTCCAGACTGGGGCAGTTATGGCTACACCTTC. Residues: CASSPDWGSYGYTF.

This chain connects TRBV5-1 to TRBJ1-6; D might be TRBD1 (6 bases). V lost 1 base to trimming and J lost 7 bases, with 21 bases between them. Germline values: CDR1 SGHRS, CDR2 YFSETQ. The CDR3 runs 18 residues. CDR3 in DNA: TGCGCCAGCAGCTTGCGTGTAGGAACAGGGATTGGCAATTCACCCCTCCACTTT. Translated: CASSLRVGTGIGNSPLHF. The full variable domain, rest sourced from reference TRBV5-1 and TRBJ1-6, is KAGVTQTPRYLIKTRGQQVTLSCSPISGHRSVSWYQQTPGQGLQFLFEYFSETQRNKGNFPGRFSGRQFSNSRSEMNVSTLELGDSALYLCASSLRVGTGIGNSPLHFGNGTRLTVT.

The J gene is TRBJ2-7, the V gene TRBV6-1; TRBD1 agrees at 8 bases. V lost 2 bases and J lost 8; bases outside the gene matches: 5. CDR1 is MNHNS, CDR2 SASEGT, per germline. This CDR3 is 13 amino acids long. Written as DNA, the CDR3 is TGTGCCAGCAGTGAACGGGCAGGGGGCAAGCAGTACTTC. Protein product: CASSERAGGKQYF.

The chain carries TRBV27 and TRBJ1-2, with TRBD1 as a possible D gene (5 bases). V was pared by 2 bases and J by 4 bases, with 14 bases between. CDR3 length equals 15 residues. Per germline, CDR1 MNHEY and CDR2 SMNVEV (reference sequence). The CDR3 loop is CASSLDSLSFYGYTF. DNA of the CDR3: TGTGCCAGCAGTTTAGACAGCCTTTCTTTCTATGGCTACACCTTC.